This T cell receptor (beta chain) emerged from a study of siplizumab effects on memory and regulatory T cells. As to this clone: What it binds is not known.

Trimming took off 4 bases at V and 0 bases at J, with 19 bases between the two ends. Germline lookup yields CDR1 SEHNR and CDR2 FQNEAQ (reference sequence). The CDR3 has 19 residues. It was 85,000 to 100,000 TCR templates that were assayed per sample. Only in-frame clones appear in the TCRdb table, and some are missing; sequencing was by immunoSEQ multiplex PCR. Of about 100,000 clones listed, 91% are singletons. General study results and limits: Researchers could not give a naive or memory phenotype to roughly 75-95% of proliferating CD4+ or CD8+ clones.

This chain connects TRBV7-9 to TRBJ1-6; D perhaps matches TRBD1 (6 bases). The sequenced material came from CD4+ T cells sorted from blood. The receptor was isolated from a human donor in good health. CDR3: CASSYSVQGPNSYNSPLHF. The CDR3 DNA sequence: TGTGCCAGCAGCTACTCGGTTCAGGGGCCGAACTCCTATAATTCACCCCTCCACTTT.